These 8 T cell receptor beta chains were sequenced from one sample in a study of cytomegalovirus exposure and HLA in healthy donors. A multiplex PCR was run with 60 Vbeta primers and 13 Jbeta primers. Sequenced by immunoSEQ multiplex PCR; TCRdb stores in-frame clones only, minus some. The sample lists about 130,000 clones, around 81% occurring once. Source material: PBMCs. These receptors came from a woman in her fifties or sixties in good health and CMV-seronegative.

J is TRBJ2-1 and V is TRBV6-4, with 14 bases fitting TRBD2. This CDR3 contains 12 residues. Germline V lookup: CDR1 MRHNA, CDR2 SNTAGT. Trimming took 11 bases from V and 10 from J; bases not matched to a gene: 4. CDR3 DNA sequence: TGTGCCGTGGGGACTAGCGGGAGCGAGCAGTTCTTC. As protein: CAVGTSGSEQFF.

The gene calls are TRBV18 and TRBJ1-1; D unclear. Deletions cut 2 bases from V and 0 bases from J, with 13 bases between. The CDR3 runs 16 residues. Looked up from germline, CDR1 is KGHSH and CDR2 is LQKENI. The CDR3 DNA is TGTGCCAGCTCACCAGTCAAAGCGTTTATGAACACTGAAGCTTTCTTT. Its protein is CASSPVKAFMNTEAFF.

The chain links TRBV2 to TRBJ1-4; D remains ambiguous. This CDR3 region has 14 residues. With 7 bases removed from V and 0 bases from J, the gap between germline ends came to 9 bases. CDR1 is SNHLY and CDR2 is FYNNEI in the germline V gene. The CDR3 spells CASNRGATNEKLFF. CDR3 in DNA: TGTGCCAGCAATCGAGGAGCAACTAATGAAAAACTGTTTTTT.

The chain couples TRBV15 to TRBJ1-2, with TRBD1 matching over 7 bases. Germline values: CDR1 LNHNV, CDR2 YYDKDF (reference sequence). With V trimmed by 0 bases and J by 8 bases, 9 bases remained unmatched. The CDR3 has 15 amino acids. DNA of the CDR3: TGTGCCACCAGCAGAGATCACCACAGGGGCGCGGGCTACACCTTC. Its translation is CATSRDHHRGAGYTF.

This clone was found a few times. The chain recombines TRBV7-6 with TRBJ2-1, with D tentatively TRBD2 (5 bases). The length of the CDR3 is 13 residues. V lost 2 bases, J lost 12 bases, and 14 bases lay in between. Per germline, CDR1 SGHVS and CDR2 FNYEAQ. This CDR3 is CASSLILGGGQFF. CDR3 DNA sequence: TGTGCCAGCAGCTTAATCCTAGGTGGAGGGCAGTTCTTC. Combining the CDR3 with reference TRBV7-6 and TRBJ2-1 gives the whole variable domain GAGVSQSPRYKVTKRGQDVALRCDPISGHVSLYWYRQALGQGPEFLTYFNYEAQQDKSGLPNDRFSAERPEGSISTLTIQRTEQRDSAMYRCASSLILGGGQFFGPGTRLTVL.

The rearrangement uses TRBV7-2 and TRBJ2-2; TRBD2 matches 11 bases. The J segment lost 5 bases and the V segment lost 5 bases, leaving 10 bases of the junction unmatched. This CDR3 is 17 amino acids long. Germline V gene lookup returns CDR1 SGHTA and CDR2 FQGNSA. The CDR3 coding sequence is TGTGCCAGCAGCCTTAGCGGGAGGGCGGCAGAGACCGGGGAGCTGTTTTTT. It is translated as CASSLSGRAAETGELFF.

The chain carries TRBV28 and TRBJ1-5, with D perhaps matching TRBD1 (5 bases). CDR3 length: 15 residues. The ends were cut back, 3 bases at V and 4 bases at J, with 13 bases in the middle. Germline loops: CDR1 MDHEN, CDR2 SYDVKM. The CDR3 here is CASSFRVGTNQPQHF. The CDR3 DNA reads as TGTGCCAGCAGTTTCAGGGTAGGGACTAATCAGCCCCAGCATTTT.

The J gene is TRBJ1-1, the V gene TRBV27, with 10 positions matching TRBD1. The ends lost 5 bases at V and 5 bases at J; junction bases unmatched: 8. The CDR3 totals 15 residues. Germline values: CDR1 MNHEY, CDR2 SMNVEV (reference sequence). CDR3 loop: CASSQRQGAGTEAFF. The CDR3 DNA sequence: TGTGCCAGCAGTCAAAGACAGGGGGCGGGAACTGAAGCTTTCTTT.